Included here is one TCR beta chain sequence, with context. The sample is drawn from a study of blood T cells in healthy people across ages. The wider study: T cells yielded about one barcoded beta molecule per two cells through template switching.

Combining a sample-barcoded 5' primer with a J-beta primer mix, a second PCR ran for roughly 7 to 12 cycles. Each cDNA molecule was tagged by a template-switch adaptor with 12 random nucleotides. TCRdb re-called the 5' RACE reads with MiXCR, one entry per CDR3 protein. The sample shows about 1.8 million distinct CDR3 sequences, less than 50% of them seen only once. Germline V lookup: CDR1 DFQATT, CDR2 SNEGSKA (reference sequence). The CDR3 contains 15 residues. Specimen: blood. This clonotype was obtained from a woman aged 40 to 50 in good health. The chain links TRBV20-1 to TRBJ2-5; 10 nucleotides match TRBD2. The J call is in doubt because the DNA end fits TRBJ2-7 better. The CDR3 region has the DNA TGCAGTGCTAGATTAGCGGGGGGCTTATCCTACGAGCAGTACTTC. Its protein product is CSARLAGGLSYEQYF.